This is a list of T cell receptor beta chains from one sample in a study of CD8+ T cells in alopecia areata. Clones were sequenced by immunoSEQ multiplex PCR, and TCRdb holds only the in-frame ones, with some missing. The sample lists around 180,000 clones, about three fifths occurring once. Sequences were derived from CD4+ T cells sorted from blood, sampled at week 24, from a patient treated with tofacitinib. All receptors come from a human donor with alopecia areata. The CDR3 runs from the conserved cysteine through the conserved F or W. Each record gives: V gene, D gene, clone size, J gene, CDR3 protein, CDR3 DNA. A D gene is named only where the DNA matches it firmly. Clone size, where shown, is once, few, many, or a class for clones that have expanded.

TRBV6-6	TRBD2	many	TRBJ2-7	CASSTGTSFYEQYF	TGTGCCAGCAGTACCGGGACTAGTTTCTACGAGCAGTACTTC
TRBV7-7	-	-	TRBJ2-1	CASSLTDGSDEQFF	TGTGCCAGCAGCTTAACCGACGGATCCGATGAGCAGTTCTTC
TRBV5-6	TRBD1	few	TRBJ1-1	CASSRRDRVTEAFF	TGTGCCAGCAGCCGCCGGGACAGGGTGACTGAAGCTTTCTTT
TRBV20-1	-	once	TRBJ1-1	CSAGPGDEAFF	TGCAGTGCTGGCCCAGGCGACGAAGCTTTCTTT
TRBV7-3	-	-	TRBJ1-1	CASSYGQITEAFF	TGTGCCAGCAGTTACGGACAGATCACTGAAGCTTTCTTT
TRBV14	-	few	TRBJ2-3	CASSQDRTDTQYF	TGTGCCAGCAGCCAGGATCGCACAGATACGCAGTATTTT
TRBV4-3	-	few	TRBJ1-2	CASSRSGNVDYGYTF	TGCGCCAGCAGCCGGTCGGGGAATGTGGACTATGGCTACACCTTC
TRBV5-1	-	-	TRBJ1-3	CASSLNSVRDSGNTIYF	TGCGCCAGCAGCTTGAATTCGGTTCGGGACTCTGGAAACACCATATATTTT
TRBV30	TRBD1	-	TRBJ1-5	CAWSDGQGNQPQHF	TGTGCCTGGAGTGATGGACAGGGAAATCAGCCCCAGCATTTT
TRBV7-9	TRBD2	-	TRBJ2-7	CASSLGGLAGYEQYF	TGTGCCAGCAGCTTAGGGGGACTAGCGGGGTACGAGCAGTACTTC
TRBV29-1	-	few	TRBJ2-7	CSVETATYEQYF	TGCAGCGTTGAAACGGCAACCTACGAGCAGTACTTC
TRBV30	-	-	TRBJ2-5	CAWSAGTSQETQYF	TGTGCCTGGAGTGCCGGGACTTCCCAAGAGACCCAGTACTTC
TRBV29-1	-	-	TRBJ1-1	CSVDLRLQNTEAFF	TGCAGCGTTGATCTTCGTCTCCAGAACACTGAAGCTTTCTTT
TRBV7-2	-	-	TRBJ2-3	CASSLAHTDTQYF	TGTGCCAGCAGCTTAGCTCACACAGATACGCAGTATTTT
TRBV29-1	TRBD1	-	TRBJ1-2	CSVGDRDYGYTF	TGCAGCGTGGGGGACAGGGATTATGGCTACACCTTC
TRBV15	-	-	TRBJ1-2	CATSRGSGFNSKTANYGYTF	TGTGCCACCAGCAGAGGTTCGGGTTTTAATTCTAAGACAGCCAACTATGGCTACACCTTC
TRBV9	-	-	TRBJ1-6	CASSVGTLNSPLHF	TGTGCCAGCAGCGTTGGGACCTTAAATTCACCCCTCCACTTT
TRBV5-1	-	-	TRBJ1-2	CASSLDPQGSAGYTF	TGCGCCAGCAGCTTGGATCCGCAGGGTTCGGCAGGCTACACCTTC